This TCR beta chain emerged from a study of blood T cell repertoires in COVID-19. Assay used: immunoSEQ multiplex PCR; TCRdb lists only in-frame clones, some missing. The repertoire holds around 170,000 clones, with roughly 78% as singletons. Germline-derived CDR1 and CDR2 are ENHRY and SYGVKD. V was clipped by 7 bases and J by 7 bases, with 19 bases between them. The CDR3 contains 14 residues. The receptor comes from a man aged 70-80 years with active or convalescent COVID-19. The chain is built from TRBV10-3 and TRBJ1-2; D perhaps matches TRBD1 (6 bases). The material sequenced was peripheral blood. The CDR3: CAITEERGGGGYTF. The CDR3 DNA reads as TGTGCCATCACCGAGGAAAGGGGGGGAGGTGGCTACACCTTC.